This TCR beta chain was found in a study of T cells in Graves' hyperthyroidism and ophthalmopathy. V lost 5 bases and J 7 bases, leaving 7 bases between the germline ends. This CDR3 spans 11 amino acids. Germline V gene sequence: CDR1 SGHRS, CDR2 YFSETQ. From RNA transcripts, TCR beta CDR3 regions were amplified. The primer set for the first-round RT-PCR of the TCR CDR3 was HTBI. Via MiXCR, TCRdb re-called the multiplex PCR reads, giving one row per CDR3 protein. Altogether nearly 600,000 distinct CDR3 sequences are present, about 15% being singletons, with the ten largest covering 5% to 7%. This clonotype occurred many times.

The receptor's source is a young woman with Graves' hyperthyroidism that later progressed to Graves' ophthalmopathy. Material for sequencing was blood. This rearrangement joins TRBV5-1 to TRBJ2-1; D gene unclear. In nucleotides, the CDR3 is TGCGCCAGCAGACAGACTAATGAGCAGTTCTTC. Encoded protein: CASRQTNEQFF.